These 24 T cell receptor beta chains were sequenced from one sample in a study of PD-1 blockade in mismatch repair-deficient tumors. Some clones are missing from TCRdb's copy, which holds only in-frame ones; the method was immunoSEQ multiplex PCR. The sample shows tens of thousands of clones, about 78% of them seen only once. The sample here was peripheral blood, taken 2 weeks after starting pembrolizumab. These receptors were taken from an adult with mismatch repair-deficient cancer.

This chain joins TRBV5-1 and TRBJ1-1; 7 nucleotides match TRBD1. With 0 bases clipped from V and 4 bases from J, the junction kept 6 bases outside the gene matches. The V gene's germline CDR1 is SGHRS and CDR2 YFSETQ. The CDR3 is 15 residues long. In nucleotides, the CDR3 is TGCGCCAGCAGCTTGGAACAGGGGTGGAGCACTGAAGCTTTCTTT. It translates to CASSLEQGWSTEAFF.

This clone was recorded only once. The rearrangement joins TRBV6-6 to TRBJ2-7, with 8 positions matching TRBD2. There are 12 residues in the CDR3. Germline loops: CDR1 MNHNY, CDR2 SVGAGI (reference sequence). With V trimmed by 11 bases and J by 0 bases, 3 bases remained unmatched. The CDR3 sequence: CAAGTSSYEQYF. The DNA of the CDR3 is TGTGCCGCAGGGACTAGCTCCTACGAGCAGTACTTC.

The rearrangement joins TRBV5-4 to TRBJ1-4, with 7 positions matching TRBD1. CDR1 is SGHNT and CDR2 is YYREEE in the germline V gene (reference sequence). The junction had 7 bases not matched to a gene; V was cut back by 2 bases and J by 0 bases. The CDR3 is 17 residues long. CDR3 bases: TGTGCCAGCAGCTTCCGCGGCAGGGGGGCAACTAATGAAAAACTGTTTTTT. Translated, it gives CASSFRGRGATNEKLFF.

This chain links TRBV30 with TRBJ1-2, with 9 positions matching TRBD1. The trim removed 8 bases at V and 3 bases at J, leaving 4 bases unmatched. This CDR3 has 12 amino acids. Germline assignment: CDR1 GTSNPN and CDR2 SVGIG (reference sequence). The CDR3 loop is CAGGQGHYGYTF. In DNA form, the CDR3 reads TGTGCCGGGGGACAGGGACACTATGGCTACACCTTC.

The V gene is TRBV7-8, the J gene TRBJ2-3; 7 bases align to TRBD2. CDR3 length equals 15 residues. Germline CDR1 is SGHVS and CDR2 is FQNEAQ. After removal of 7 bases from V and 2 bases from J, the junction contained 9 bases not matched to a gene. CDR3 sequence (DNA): TGTGCCAGCAATGGGCTAGCGGAGACCACAGATACGCAGTATTTT. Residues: CASNGLAETTDTQYF. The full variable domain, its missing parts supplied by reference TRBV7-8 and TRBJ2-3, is GAGVSQSPRYKVAKRGQDVALRCDPISGHVSLFWYQQALGQGPEFLTYFQNEAQLDKSGLPSDRFFAERPEGSVSTLKIQRTQQEDSAVYLCASNGLAETTDTQYFGPGTRLTVL.

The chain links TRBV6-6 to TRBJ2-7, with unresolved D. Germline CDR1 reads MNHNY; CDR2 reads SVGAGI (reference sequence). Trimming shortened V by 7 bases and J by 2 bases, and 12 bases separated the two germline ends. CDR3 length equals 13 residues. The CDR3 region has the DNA TGTGCCAGCACCGCGTCCTCCCCCTACGAGCAGTACTTC. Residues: CASTASSPYEQYF.

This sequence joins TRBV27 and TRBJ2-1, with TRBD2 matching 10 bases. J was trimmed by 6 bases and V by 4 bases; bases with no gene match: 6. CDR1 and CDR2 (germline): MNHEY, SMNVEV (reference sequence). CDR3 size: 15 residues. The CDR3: CASSSLAGAGNEQFF. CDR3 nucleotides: TGTGCCAGCAGTTCCCTAGCGGGAGCCGGCAATGAGCAGTTCTTC.

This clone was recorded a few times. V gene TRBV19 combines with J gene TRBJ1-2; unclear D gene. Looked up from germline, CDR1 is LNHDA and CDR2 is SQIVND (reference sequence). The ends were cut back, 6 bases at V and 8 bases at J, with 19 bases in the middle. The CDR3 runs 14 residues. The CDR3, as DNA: TGTGCCAGTAGGCCTCAACAGCTCTCGGTAGGCTACACCTTC. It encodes CASRPQQLSVGYTF.

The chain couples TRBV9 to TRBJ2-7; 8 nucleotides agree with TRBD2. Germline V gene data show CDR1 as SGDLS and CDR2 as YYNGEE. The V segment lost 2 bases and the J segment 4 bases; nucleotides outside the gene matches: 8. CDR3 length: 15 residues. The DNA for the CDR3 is TGTGCCAGCAGCGTGTCCGGGACTAGAAATTACGAGCAGTACTTC. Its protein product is CASSVSGTRNYEQYF.

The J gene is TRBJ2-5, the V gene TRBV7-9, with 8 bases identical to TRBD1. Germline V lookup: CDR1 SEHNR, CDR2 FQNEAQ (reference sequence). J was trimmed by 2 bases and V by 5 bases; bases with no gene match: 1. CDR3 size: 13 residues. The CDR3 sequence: CASSGDRQETQYF. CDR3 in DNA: TGTGCCAGCAGCGGGGACAGGCAAGAGACCCAGTACTTC.

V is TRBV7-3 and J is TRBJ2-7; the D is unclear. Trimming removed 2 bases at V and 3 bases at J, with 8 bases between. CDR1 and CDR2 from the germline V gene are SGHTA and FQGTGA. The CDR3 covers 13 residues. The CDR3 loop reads CASSLERLYEQYF. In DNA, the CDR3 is TGTGCCAGCAGCTTAGAACGGCTCTACGAGCAGTACTTC.

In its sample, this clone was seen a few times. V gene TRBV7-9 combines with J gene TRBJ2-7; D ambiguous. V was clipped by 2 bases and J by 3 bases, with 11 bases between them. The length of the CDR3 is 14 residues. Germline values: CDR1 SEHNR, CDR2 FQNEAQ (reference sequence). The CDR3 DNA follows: TGTGCCAGCAGCTTACCAGACAACAGCTACGAGCAGTACTTC. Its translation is CASSLPDNSYEQYF.

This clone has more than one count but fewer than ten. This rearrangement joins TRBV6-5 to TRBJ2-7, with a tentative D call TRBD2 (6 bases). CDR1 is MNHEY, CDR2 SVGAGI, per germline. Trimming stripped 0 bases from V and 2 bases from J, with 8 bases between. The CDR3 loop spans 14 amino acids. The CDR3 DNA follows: TGTGCCAGCAGTTACTCTACGGGGGCCTACGAGCAGTACTTC. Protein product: CASSYSTGAYEQYF.

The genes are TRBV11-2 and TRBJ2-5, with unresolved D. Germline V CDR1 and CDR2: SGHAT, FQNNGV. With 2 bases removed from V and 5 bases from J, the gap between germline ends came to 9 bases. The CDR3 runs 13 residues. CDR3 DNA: TGTGCCAGCAGCTTACCGAATAGGGAGACCCAGTACTTC. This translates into CASSLPNRETQYF.

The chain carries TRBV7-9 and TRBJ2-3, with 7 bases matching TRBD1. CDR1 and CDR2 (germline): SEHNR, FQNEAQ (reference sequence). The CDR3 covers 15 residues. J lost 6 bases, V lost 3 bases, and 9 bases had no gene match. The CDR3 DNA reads TGTGCCAGCAGCTTTTACAGGGGAGCGGAGGATACGCAGTATTTT. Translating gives CASSFYRGAEDTQYF.

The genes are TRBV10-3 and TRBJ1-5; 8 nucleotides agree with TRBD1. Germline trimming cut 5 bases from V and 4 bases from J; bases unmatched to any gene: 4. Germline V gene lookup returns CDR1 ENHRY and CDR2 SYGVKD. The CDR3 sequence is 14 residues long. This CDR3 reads CAISTGGLNQPQHF. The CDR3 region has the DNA TGTGCCATCAGTACAGGGGGTCTAAATCAGCCCCAGCATTTT.

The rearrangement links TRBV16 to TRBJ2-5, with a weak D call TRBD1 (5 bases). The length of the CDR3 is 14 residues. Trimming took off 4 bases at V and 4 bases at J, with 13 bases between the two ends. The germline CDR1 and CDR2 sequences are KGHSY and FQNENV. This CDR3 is CASSPRRAGETQYF. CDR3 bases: TGTGCCAGCAGCCCCCGCAGGGCCGGAGAGACCCAGTACTTC.

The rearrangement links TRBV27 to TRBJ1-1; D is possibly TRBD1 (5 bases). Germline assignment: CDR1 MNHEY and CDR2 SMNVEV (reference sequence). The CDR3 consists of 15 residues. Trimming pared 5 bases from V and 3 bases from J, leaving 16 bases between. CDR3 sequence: CASSNLPGWDTEAFF. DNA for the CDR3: TGTGCCAGCAGTAATCTTCCAGGGTGGGACACTGAAGCTTTCTTT.

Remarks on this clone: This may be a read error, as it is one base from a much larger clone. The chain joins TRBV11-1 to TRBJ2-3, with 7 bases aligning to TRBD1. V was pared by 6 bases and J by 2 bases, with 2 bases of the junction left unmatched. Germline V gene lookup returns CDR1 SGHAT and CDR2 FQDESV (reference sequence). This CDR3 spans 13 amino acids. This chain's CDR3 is CASRGTATDTQYF. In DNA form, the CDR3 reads TGTGCCAGCAGAGGGACAGCCACAGATACGCAGTATTTT.

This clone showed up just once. Here the CDR3 reads CASRGIGFSTDTQYF. The CDR3 DNA reads as TGTGCCAGCAGAGGGATCGGGTTTAGCACAGATACGCAGTATTTT. The chain links TRBV2 to TRBJ2-3; no definite D call. This CDR3 is 15 amino acids long. Germline CDR1 reads SNHLY; CDR2 reads FYNNEI. V gave up 6 bases and J gave up 0 bases, with 13 bases separating them.

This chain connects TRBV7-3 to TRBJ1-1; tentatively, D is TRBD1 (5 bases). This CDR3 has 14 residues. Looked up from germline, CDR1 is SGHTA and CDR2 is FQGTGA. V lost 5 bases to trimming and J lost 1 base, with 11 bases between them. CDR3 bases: TGTGCCAGCAGCCAGACGGGGCAGAACACTGAAGCTTTCTTT. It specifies CASSQTGQNTEAFF.

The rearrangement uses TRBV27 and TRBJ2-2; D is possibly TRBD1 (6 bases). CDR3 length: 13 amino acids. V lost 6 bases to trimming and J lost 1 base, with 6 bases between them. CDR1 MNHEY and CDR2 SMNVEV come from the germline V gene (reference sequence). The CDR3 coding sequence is TGTGCCAGCAGGACAGGGAACACCGGGGAGCTGTTTTTT. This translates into CASRTGNTGELFF.

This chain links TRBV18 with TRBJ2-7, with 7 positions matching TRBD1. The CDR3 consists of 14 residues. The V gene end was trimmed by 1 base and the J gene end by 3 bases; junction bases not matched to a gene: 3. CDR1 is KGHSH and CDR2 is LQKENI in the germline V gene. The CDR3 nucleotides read TGTGCCAGCTCACCACAGGGGGCTAACTACGAGCAGTACTTC. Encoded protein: CASSPQGANYEQYF. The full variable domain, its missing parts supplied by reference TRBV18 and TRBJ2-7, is NAGVMQNPRHLVRRRGQEARLRCSPMKGHSHVYWYRQLPEEGLKFMVYLQKENIIDESGMPKERFSAEFPKEGPSILRIQQVVRGDSAAYFCASSPQGANYEQYFGPGTRLTVT.

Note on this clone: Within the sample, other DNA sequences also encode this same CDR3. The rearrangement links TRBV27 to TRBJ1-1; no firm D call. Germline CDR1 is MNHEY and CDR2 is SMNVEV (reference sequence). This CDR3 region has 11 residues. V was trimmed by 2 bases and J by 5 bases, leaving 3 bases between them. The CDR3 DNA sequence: TGTGCCAGCAGTTTAGGAACTGAAGCTTTCTTT. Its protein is CASSLGTEAFF.